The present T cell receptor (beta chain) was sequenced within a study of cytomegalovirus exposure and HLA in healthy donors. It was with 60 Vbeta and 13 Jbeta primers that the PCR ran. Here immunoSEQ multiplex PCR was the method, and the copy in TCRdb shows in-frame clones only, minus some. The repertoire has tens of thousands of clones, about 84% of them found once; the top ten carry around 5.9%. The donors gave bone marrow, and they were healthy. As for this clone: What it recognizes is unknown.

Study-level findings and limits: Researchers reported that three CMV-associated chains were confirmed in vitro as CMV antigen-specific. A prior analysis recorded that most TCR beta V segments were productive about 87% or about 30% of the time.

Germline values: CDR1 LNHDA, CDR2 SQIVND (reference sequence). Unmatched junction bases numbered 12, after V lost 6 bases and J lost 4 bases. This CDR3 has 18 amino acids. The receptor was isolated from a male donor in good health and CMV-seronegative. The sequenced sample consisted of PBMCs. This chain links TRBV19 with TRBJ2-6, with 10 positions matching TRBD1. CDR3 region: CASSLPGQGLEGANVLTF. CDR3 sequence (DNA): TGTGCCAGTAGCCTACCGGGACAGGGGCTGGAAGGGGCCAACGTCCTGACTTTC.